This passage covers 26 T cell receptor beta chains from one sample sequenced in a study of T cells after yellow fever vaccination. TCRdb reprocessed the 5' RACE reads via MiXCR and lists one record per CDR3 protein. In the table there are hundreds of thousands of distinct CDR3 sequences, 20% to 25% of which are singletons. This sample comprised PBMCs, obtained about 21 days after the first yellow fever vaccination. The source is a man aged 18-30 years who received the YFV17D yellow fever vaccine.

The chain has TRBV4-1 and TRBJ2-7; D gene uncertain. The length of the CDR3 is 13 residues. V was clipped by 3 bases and J by 4 bases, with 10 bases between them. Germline-derived CDR1 and CDR2 are MGHRA and YSYEKL. This chain's CDR3 is CASSHTIGYEQYF. The CDR3 nucleotides read TGCGCCAGCAGCCACACTATCGGTTACGAGCAGTACTTC.

The chain uses TRBV7-8 and TRBJ2-5; 8 nucleotides agree with TRBD1. This CDR3 is built from 16 residues. V dropped 5 bases and J dropped 5; count of bases not matched to a gene: 13. Germline V gives CDR1 SGHVS, CDR2 FQNEAQ. CDR3 nucleotides: TGTGCCAGCAGCCCCCGGGACAGGAGGATGTTGGAGACCCAGTACTTC. Encoded protein: CASSPRDRRMLETQYF.

This clonotype was seen many times. The CDR3 loop reads CASWDKEDRYNEQFF. The CDR3 DNA reads as TGTGCCAGCTGGGACAAAGAGGACAGATACAATGAGCAGTTCTTC. The chain has TRBV7-8 and TRBJ2-1; D might be TRBD1 (6 bases). Germline V CDR1 and CDR2: SGHVS, FQNEAQ. This CDR3 is built from 15 residues. The V end was cut by 8 bases, the J end by 4 bases, with 18 bases between.

As regards this clonotype: At one end the junction does not follow the germline gene, possibly because of a read error. The chain uses TRBV24-1 and TRBJ2-1, with D unclear. This CDR3 is 16 amino acids long. Germline V gene lookup returns CDR1 KGHDR and CDR2 SFDVKD. The CDR3 bases are TGCTGCAGTGCGGAAAGACCCGGCCGCATGCACAATGAGCAGTTCTTC. This codes for CCSAERPGRMHNEQFF.

The rearrangement uses TRBV13 and TRBJ2-7; D could derive from TRBD1 or TRBD2 (5 bases each). The CDR3 loop spans 14 amino acids. Germline assignment: CDR1 PRHDT and CDR2 FYEKMQ (reference sequence). V was pared by 3 bases and J by 1 base, with 10 bases between. In DNA, the CDR3 is TGTGCCAGCAGCTTCGGGACGGAGTCCTACGAGCAGTACGTC. It specifies CASSFGTESYEQYV.

The CDR3 here is CASSVRGYEQYF. DNA for the CDR3: TGCGCCAGCAGTGTCAGGGGATACGAGCAGTACTTC. This chain uses TRBV5-1 with TRBJ2-7; TRBD1 might be the D (6 bases). The CDR3 sequence is 12 residues long. The V and J ends lost 5 bases and 4 bases respectively, with 10 bases between them. Germline CDR1 reads SGHRS; CDR2 reads YFSETQ.

The gene calls are TRBV9 and TRBJ1-6; D remains ambiguous. V lost 0 bases and J 9 bases, leaving 10 bases between the germline ends. The germline gives CDR1 SGDLS, CDR2 YYNGEE. The CDR3 contains 14 residues. CDR3 sequence: CASSVGDVTSPLHF. In nucleotides, the CDR3 is TGTGCCAGCAGCGTAGGAGACGTAACTTCACCCCTCCACTTT.

The chain uses TRBV29-1 and TRBJ2-3, with D unresolved. The CDR3 spans 12 residues. Germline V lookup: CDR1 SQVTM, CDR2 ANQGSEA. V gave up 7 bases and J gave up 0 bases, with 8 bases separating them. In DNA form, the CDR3 reads TGCAGCGGGCAGGATAGCACAGATACGCAGTATTTT. Its protein product is CSGQDSTDTQYF.

The rearrangement joins TRBV5-6 to TRBJ2-3; 9 bases map to TRBD2. With 8 bases clipped from V and 2 bases from J, the junction kept 6 bases outside the gene matches. The V gene's germline CDR1 is SGHDT and CDR2 YYEEEE. This CDR3 region has 14 residues. CDR3: CASRLAVYTDTQYF. The CDR3 DNA sequence: TGTGCCAGTAGACTAGCGGTTTACACAGATACGCAGTATTTT.

The chain links TRBV6-5 to TRBJ2-3; 8 bases match TRBD2. Germline assignment: CDR1 MNHEY and CDR2 SVGAGI. The ends lost 2 bases at V and 7 bases at J; junction bases unmatched: 14. The CDR3 is 17 residues long. The CDR3 loop is CASSYTGGGSWANTQYF. CDR3 DNA sequence: TGTGCCAGCAGTTACACCGGGGGGGGGTCTTGGGCAAATACGCAGTATTTT.

This clonotype occurred many times. The V gene is TRBV28, the J gene TRBJ2-5, with 11 positions matching TRBD2. Trimming cost V 4 bases and J 4 bases; bases outside gene matches: 8. Germline V gene data show CDR1 as MDHEN and CDR2 as SYDVKM. CDR3 size: 16 residues. CDR3 nucleotide sequence: TGTGCCAGCAGTTCCCTTGCTAGCGGGGGGAGAGAGACCCAGTACTTC. It translates to CASSSLASGGRETQYF. Drawing the rest from reference TRBV28 and TRBJ2-5, the complete variable domain is DVKVTQSSRYLVKRTGEKVFLECVQDMDHENMFWYRQDPGLGLRLIYFSYDVKMKEKGDIPEGYSVSREKKERFSLILESASTNQTSMYLCASSSLASGGRETQYFGPGTRLLVL.

The V and J genes are TRBV7-9 and TRBJ2-5; D may be TRBD1 or TRBD2 (5 bases each). The CDR3 sequence is 16 residues long. Germline values: CDR1 SEHNR, CDR2 FQNEAQ (reference sequence). Trimming left V 5 bases short and J 3 bases short, with 19 bases between. This chain's CDR3 is CASSAARTLGEETQYF. CDR3 DNA: TGTGCCAGCAGCGCCGCCCGTACGTTGGGGGAAGAGACCCAGTACTTC.

The chain combines TRBV7-2 with TRBJ2-7; 9 bases line up with TRBD1. V dropped 1 base and J dropped 6; count of bases not matched to a gene: 10. The CDR3 totals 16 residues. Germline V gene sequence: CDR1 SGHTA, CDR2 FQGNSA. Written as DNA, the CDR3 is TGTGCCAGCAGCTTAGATTGGGAAACAGGGGGCTTCGAGCAGTACTTC. Its translation is CASSLDWETGGFEQYF.

This clonotype was found a few times. The chain combines TRBV7-2 with TRBJ1-5, with 7 bases fitting TRBD1. V trimming: 5 bases; J trimming: 3 bases; junction bases outside the gene matches: 4. The CDR3 runs 14 residues. Germline-derived CDR1 and CDR2 are SGHTA and FQGNSA. In DNA form, the CDR3 reads TGTGCCAGCAGCCGGGACAGACCCAATCAGCCCCAGCATTTT. This codes for CASSRDRPNQPQHF.

The V call is TRBV4-2, the J call TRBJ2-3; no clear D gene. Trimming cost V 1 base and J 2 bases, with 7 bases left between them. This CDR3 has 14 residues. Germline V CDR1 and CDR2: LGHNA, YNFKEQ. The CDR3, as DNA: TGTGCCAGCAGCCAAGTGGAAAACACAGATACGCAGTATTTT. Translating it yields CASSQVENTDTQYF.

The chain has TRBV20-1 and TRBJ2-7, with 9 bases matching TRBD1. The CDR3 length is 15 residues. V lost 5 bases and J lost 0; bases outside the gene matches: 8. Germline-derived CDR1 and CDR2 are DFQATT and SNEGSKA (reference sequence). The CDR3 spells CSASPGQGSSYEQYF. DNA for the CDR3: TGCAGTGCTTCTCCGGGACAGGGAAGCTCCTACGAGCAGTACTTC.

The chain links TRBV14 to TRBJ1-2; 8 bases match TRBD1. Looked up from germline, CDR1 is SGHDN and CDR2 is FVKESK. With V trimmed by 0 bases and J by 5 bases, 11 bases remained unmatched. The length of the CDR3 is 17 residues. The CDR3 loop reads CASSQDFTGGRVYGYTF. In DNA form, the CDR3 reads TGTGCCAGCAGCCAAGATTTCACAGGGGGACGAGTTTATGGCTACACCTTC. The full variable domain, with the rest looked up from reference TRBV14 and TRBJ1-2, is EAGVTQFPSHSVIEKGQTVTLRCDPISGHDNLYWYRRVMGKEIKFLLHFVKESKQDESGMPNNRFLAERTGGTYSTLKVQPAELEDSGVYFCASSQDFTGGRVYGYTFGSGTRLTVV.

This clonotype came up a few times. V is TRBV4-3 and J is TRBJ2-7, with 7 nucleotides matching TRBD2. J was trimmed by 3 bases and V by 4 bases; bases with no gene match: 9. CDR1 is LGHNA and CDR2 is YSLEER in the germline V gene. This CDR3 comprises 15 residues. The CDR3 DNA is TGCGCCAGCAGCCCCAAGCTAGCGGCGGGCTACGAGCAGTACTTC. Translated: CASSPKLAAGYEQYF.

This clonotype was counted a few times. The chain couples TRBV7-2 to TRBJ1-5, with a weak D call TRBD1 (5 bases). This CDR3 is 16 amino acids long. CDR1 is SGHTA and CDR2 is FQGNSA in the germline V gene. Trimming stripped 0 bases from V and 0 bases from J, with 9 bases between. The CDR3 DNA follows: TGTGCCAGCAGCTTAGCCCGGGGGGATAGCAATCAGCCCCAGCATTTT. As protein: CASSLARGDSNQPQHF.

This chain joins TRBV20-1 and TRBJ1-4; D ambiguous. V dropped 0 bases and J dropped 0 bases, with 5 bases sitting between them. The CDR3 covers 14 residues. Looked up from germline, CDR1 is DFQATT and CDR2 is SNEGSKA (reference sequence). This CDR3 is CSARDGATNEKLFF. Here the CDR3 DNA reads TGCAGTGCTAGAGATGGGGCAACTAATGAAAAACTGTTTTTT.

This clonotype appeared a few times. This chain links TRBV16 with TRBJ2-7, with a weak D call TRBD1 (6 bases). The CDR3 is made up of 15 amino acids. V lost 4 bases to trimming and J lost 0 bases, with 13 bases between them. Germline loops: CDR1 KGHSY, CDR2 FQNENV. This CDR3 reads CASSRNQGNSYEQYF. The CDR3 DNA is TGTGCCAGCAGCCGTAATCAGGGGAACTCCTACGAGCAGTACTTC.

The chain carries TRBV12-3 or TRBV12-4 and TRBJ2-3; 11 bases map to TRBD2. CDR3 length: 16 residues. Trimming removed 7 bases from V and 5 bases from J; junction bases left unmatched: 11. Written as DNA, the CDR3 is TGTGCCAGCACCTTACACCTAGCGGGGGGCATAGATACGCAGTATTTT. Its translation: CASTLHLAGGIDTQYF.

CDR3 in DNA: TGCGCCAGCAGCCAAGTCCAGGTGAACACTGAAGCTTTCTTT. Its translation: CASSQVQVNTEAFF. V gene TRBV4-1 combines with J gene TRBJ1-1; no firm D call. V lost 1 base and J 0 bases, leaving 6 bases between the germline ends. CDR1 and CDR2 from the germline V gene are MGHRA and YSYEKL. The CDR3 contains 14 residues.

Only a few counts were recorded for this clonotype. The chain carries TRBV14 and TRBJ2-1; no clear D gene. This CDR3 region has 14 residues. The ends were cut back, 1 base at V and 6 bases at J, with 10 bases in the middle. Germline CDR1 is SGHDN and CDR2 is FVKESK. CDR3 sequence: CASSQGARFNEQFF. CDR3 DNA sequence: TGTGCCAGCAGCCAAGGGGCGAGATTCAATGAGCAGTTCTTC.

This clonotype was counted a few times. The chain carries TRBV6-2 or TRBV6-3 and TRBJ2-7; D may be TRBD2 (5 bases). The V gene lost 6 bases and the J gene lost 8 bases, with 17 bases spanning the gap. The CDR3 covers 13 residues. CDR1 MNHEY and CDR2 SVGEGT come from the germline V gene. CDR3 DNA: TGTGCCAGCAGCCCGACCCTGATCGGGAAGCAGTACTTC. This gives the protein CASSPTLIGKQYF.

This clonotype appeared many times. The chain employs TRBV5-1 and TRBJ2-3, with 13 bases that match TRBD2. The CDR3 sequence is 17 residues long. The V segment lost 4 bases and the J segment 0 bases; nucleotides outside the gene matches: 5. CDR1 is SGHRS, CDR2 YFSETQ, per germline. The CDR3 DNA follows: TGCGCCAGCAGCCTATCACTAGCGGGGGGGAGCACAGATACGCAGTATTTT. Protein product: CASSLSLAGGSTDTQYF.